These T cell receptor beta chains were read from a single sample in a study of T cell responses to AZD1222 COVID-19 vaccine. Measured with immunoSEQ multiplex PCR; TCRdb has only the in-frame clones, and not every one. Found here are 150,000 to 200,000 clones, less than 95% of them singletons; the top ten hold 5% to 6.5%. The material was peripheral blood, obtained 28 days after the second AZD1222 dose. These receptors all come from an adult who received the AZD1222 COVID-19 vaccine. The conserved cysteine and the conserved F or W are not part of the CDR3 here. The order of the fields is D gene, V gene, J gene, CDR3 protein. A D gene is named only where the DNA matches it firmly.

>TRBD1|TRBV13|TRBJ2-7
ASSFRDRSSYEQY
>-|TRBV9|TRBJ1-3
ASSASRTDSGNTIY
>TRBD1|TRBV7-9|TRBJ1-2
ASSPDRVPYGYT
>-|TRBV24-1|TRBJ1-2
ATSRSNNYGYT
>-|TRBV19|TRBJ1-4
AVSREGGEKLF
>-|TRBV6-1|TRBJ1-5
ASRERSDTPHQPQH
>-|TRBV19|TRBJ1-1
ASSMTRRTEAF
>-|TRBV9|TRBJ1-1
ASSTRAGAMNTEAF
>-|TRBV5-1|TRBJ1-5
ASSLIAGLHQPQH
>-|TRBV28|TRBJ2-6
ASGKSGANVLT
>TRBD2|TRBV24-1|TRBJ2-1
ATSDLNGLEGVGEQF
>-|TRBV10-1|TRBJ1-6
ASRGIGHYNSPLH
>TRBD1|TRBV4-1|TRBJ2-4
ASSQLFARQGNIQY
>TRBD1|TRBV30|TRBJ2-7
AWSVRLQGVYEQY
>-|TRBV3-1/TRBV3-2|TRBJ1-4
ASSKRGGEKLF
>TRBD1|TRBV27|TRBJ1-2
ASSLSSGTANYGYT
>-|TRBV24-1|TRBJ1-5
ATSESRGHNQPQH
>-|TRBV2|TRBJ2-5
ASSDSEAETQY
>-|TRBV5-1|TRBJ2-5
ASSLGASFQETQY
>TRBD1|TRBV9|TRBJ2-7
ASSAQGTGYEQY
>-|TRBV6-5|TRBJ2-5
ASSYSEETQY
>TRBD1|TRBV6-5|TRBJ1-1
ASSYARTGETEAF
>-|TRBV6-2/TRBV6-3|TRBJ1-2
ASSPMERTVT
>TRBD1|TRBV28|TRBJ1-3
ASSLQGQGPRGNTIY
>-|TRBV19|TRBJ1-5
ASSIRTGNQPQH
>-|TRBV10-2|TRBJ2-7
ASSEPRIYEQY
>-|TRBV20-1|TRBJ2-3
SHSTDTQY
>-|TRBV28|TRBJ1-5
ASSLWGGDSFNQPQH
>-|TRBV2|TRBJ2-1
ASSENGRIDEQF
>TRBD1|TRBV30|TRBJ1-4
AWTESGTDDEKLF
>TRBD1|TRBV28|TRBJ1-5
ASSRTGNGQPQH
>-|TRBV6-5|TRBJ1-2
ASSYALGYYGYT
>-|TRBV6-5|TRBJ2-7
ASAREPRGSYEQY
>-|TRBV5-6|TRBJ1-2
TSSFGLGDYGYT
>-|TRBV28|TRBJ1-5
ASSPLIQPQH
>-|TRBV19|TRBJ1-2
ASAAGANYGYT
>-|TRBV24-1|TRBJ1-2
ATSGGQGGGYT
>TRBD2|TRBV11-2|TRBJ2-7
ASSLDPPSGGHEQY
>-|TRBV18|TRBJ1-2
ASSPAGTGYGYT
>-|TRBV5-4|TRBJ2-1
ASSTRLTGDYNEQF
>TRBD1|TRBV18|TRBJ2-7
ASSFTRDRLSYEQY
>TRBD2|TRBV5-4|TRBJ2-3
ASSLARGRDPDTQY
>-|TRBV7-9|TRBJ2-1
ASSLTGPSGEQF
>TRBD2|TRBV7-2|TRBJ2-7
ASSLGLAGYEQY
>TRBD1|TRBV28|TRBJ1-3
ASSLADRAARDTIY
>TRBD1|TRBV10-3|TRBJ1-1
AISVLGQGETEAF
>-|TRBV28|TRBJ2-1
ASSLRDIQFGEQF
>-|TRBV9|TRBJ1-4
ASSVGGRQLNEKLF
>-|TRBV5-6|TRBJ2-2
ASSLGRIGTGELF
>-|TRBV12-3/TRBV12-4|TRBJ2-7
ASSPSVLYYQY
>-|TRBV4-3|TRBJ2-3
ASSQDRRTGPDTQY
>TRBD2|TRBV9|TRBJ2-1
ASTYSGGPYNEQF
>TRBD1|TRBV5-1|TRBJ2-3
ASSFGIDRGTDTQY
>TRBD1|TRBV7-3|TRBJ1-6
ASSLRQGEGNSPLH
>-|TRBV24-1|TRBJ2-1
ATRGSGDRAQGGQF